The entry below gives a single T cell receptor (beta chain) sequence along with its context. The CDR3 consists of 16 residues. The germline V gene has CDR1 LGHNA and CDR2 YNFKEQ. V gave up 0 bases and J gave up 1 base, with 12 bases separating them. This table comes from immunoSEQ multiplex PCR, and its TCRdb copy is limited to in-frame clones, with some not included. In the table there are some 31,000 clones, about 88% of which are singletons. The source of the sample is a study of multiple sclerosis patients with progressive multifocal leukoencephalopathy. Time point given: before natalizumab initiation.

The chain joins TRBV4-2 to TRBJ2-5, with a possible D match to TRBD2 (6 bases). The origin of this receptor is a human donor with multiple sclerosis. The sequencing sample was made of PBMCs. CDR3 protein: CASSQEGAGTQETQYF. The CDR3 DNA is TGTGCCAGCAGCCAAGAGGGTGCGGGAACCCAAGAGACCCAGTACTTC.